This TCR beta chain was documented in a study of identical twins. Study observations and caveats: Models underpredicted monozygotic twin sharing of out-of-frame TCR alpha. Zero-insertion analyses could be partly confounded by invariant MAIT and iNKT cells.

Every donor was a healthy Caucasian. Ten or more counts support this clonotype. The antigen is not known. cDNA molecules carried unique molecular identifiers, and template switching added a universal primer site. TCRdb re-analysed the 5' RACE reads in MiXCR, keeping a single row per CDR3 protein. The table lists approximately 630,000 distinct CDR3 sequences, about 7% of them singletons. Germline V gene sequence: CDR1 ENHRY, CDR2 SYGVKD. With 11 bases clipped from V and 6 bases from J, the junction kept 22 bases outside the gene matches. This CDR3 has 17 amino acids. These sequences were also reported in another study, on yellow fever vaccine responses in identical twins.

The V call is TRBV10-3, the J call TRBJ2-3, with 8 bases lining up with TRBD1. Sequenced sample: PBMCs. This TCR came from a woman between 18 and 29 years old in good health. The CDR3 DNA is TGTGCCGCCTCCCCAAGAGCCCTGACAGGGGCTTCGGATACGCAGTATTTT. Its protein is CAASPRALTGASDTQYF.